The text below deals with one TCR beta chain. As yet, its antigen is unknown. Only in-frame clones appear in the TCRdb table, and some are missing; sequencing was by immunoSEQ multiplex PCR. The sample holds over 85,000 clones; 86% are singletons and the top ten take around 5.5%. The data were taken from a study of OX40 agonist ivuxolimab in advanced cancers. About the study: The patients got ivuxolimab, which is an agonistic anti-OX40 (CD134) antibody. Study-level findings and limits: Relative to CD4+ cells, CD8+ T cells on average had more expanded clones.

With 0 bases removed from V and 4 bases from J, the gap between germline ends came to 13 bases. Germline assignment: CDR1 LNHNV and CDR2 YYDKDF (reference sequence). The CDR3 has 16 residues. The sampling schedule covered blood at baseline, cycle 4 day 1, and cycle 7 day 1. This TCR came from an adult with an advanced solid tumor such as melanoma, head and neck, liver or kidney cancer. The sample here was CD4+ or CD8+ T cells sorted from blood, taken in a trial of the OX40 agonist ivuxolimab. The V and J genes are TRBV15 and TRBJ1-3; tentatively, D is TRBD1 (6 bases). The CDR3 is CATSRDQITGGNTIYF. CDR3 DNA sequence: TGTGCCACCAGCAGAGATCAAATTACAGGGGGAAACACCATATATTTT.